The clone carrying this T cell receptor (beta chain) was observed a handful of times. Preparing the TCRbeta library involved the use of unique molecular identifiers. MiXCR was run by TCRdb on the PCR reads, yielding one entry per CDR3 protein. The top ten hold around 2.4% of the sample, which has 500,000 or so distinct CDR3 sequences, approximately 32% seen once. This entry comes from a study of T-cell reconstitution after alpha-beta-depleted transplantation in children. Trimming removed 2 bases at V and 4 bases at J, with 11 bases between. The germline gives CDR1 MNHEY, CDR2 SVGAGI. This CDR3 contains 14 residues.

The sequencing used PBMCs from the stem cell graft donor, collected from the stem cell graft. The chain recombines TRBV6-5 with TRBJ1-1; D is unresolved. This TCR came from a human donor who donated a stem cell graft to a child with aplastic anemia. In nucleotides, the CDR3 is TGTGCCAGCAGTTACGTTCGGGAAGGCACTGAAGCTTTCTTT. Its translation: CASSYVREGTEAFF.